The present T cell receptor beta chain was sequenced within a study of human thymus T cells. Findings and caveats of the study: Both thymic and peripheral blood repertoires showed apparently biased V and J usage. There were highly overlapping thymic repertoires among unrelated individuals, as related research reported.

Resected material from corrective heart surgery provided the thymus tissue analysed. Those donating were healthy Finnish infants in corrective surgery for congenital heart defects. Details on this clone: Its antigen is undetermined.

CDR3 length: 17 amino acids. Trimming cost V 4 bases and J 1 base; bases outside gene matches: 9. In germline, CDR1 is SGDLS, CDR2 YYNGEE. Sequenced by immunoSEQ multiplex PCR; TCRdb stores in-frame clones only, minus some. The data hold fewer than 85,000 clones, with roughly 95% observed a single time. The J gene is TRBJ2-1, the V gene TRBV9, with 9 nucleotides matching TRBD2. This sequence was found in a girl under three years old with a congenital heart defect but otherwise immunologically healthy. Sequencing was carried out using thymus tissue. The CDR3 spells CASSRLQRGVSYNEQFF. The CDR3 DNA follows: TGTGCCAGCAGCCGTCTTCAGCGGGGGGTATCCTACAATGAGCAGTTCTTC.